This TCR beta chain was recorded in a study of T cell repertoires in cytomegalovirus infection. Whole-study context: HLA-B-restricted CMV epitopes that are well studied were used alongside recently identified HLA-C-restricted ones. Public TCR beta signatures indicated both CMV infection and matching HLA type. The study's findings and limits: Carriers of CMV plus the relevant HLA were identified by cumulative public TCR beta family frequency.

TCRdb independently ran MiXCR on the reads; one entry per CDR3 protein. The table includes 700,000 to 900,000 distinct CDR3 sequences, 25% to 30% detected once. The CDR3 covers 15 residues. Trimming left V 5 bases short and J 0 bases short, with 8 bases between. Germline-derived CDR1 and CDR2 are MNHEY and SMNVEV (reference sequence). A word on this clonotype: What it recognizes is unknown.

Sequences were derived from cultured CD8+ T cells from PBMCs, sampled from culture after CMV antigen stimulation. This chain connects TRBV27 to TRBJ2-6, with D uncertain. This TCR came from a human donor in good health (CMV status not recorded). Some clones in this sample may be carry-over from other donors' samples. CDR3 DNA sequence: TGTGCCAGCAGTCGGCAGTACTCTGGGGCCAACGTCCTGACTTTC. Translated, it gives CASSRQYSGANVLTF.